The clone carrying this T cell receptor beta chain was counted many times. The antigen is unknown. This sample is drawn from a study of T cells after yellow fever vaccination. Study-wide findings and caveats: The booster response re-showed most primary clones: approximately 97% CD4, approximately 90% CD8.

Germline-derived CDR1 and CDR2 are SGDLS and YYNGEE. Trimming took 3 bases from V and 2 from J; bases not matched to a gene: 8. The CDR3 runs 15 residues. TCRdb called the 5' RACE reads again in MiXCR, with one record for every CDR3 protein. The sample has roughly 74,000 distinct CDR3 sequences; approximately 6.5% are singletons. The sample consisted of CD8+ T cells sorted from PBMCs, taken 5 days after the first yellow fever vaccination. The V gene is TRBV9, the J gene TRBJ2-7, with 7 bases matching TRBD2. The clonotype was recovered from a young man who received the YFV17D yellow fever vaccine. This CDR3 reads CASSAGRTRAYEQYF. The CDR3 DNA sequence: TGTGCCAGCAGCGCAGGGCGGACTAGGGCCTACGAGCAGTACTTC. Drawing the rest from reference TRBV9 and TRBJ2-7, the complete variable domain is DSGVTQTPKHLITATGQRVTLRCSPRSGDLSVYWYQQSLDQGLQFLIQYYNGEERAKGNILERFSAQQFPDLHSELNLSSLELGDSALYFCASSAGRTRAYEQYFGPGTRLTVT.